Below are 28 T cell receptor beta chains sequenced from a single sample in a study of blood T cell repertoires in COVID-19 (dated by TCRdb to 2018 to 2021). Libraries were made using the immunoSEQ multiplex PCR assay. In its TCRdb copy, this immuneACCESS table keeps in-frame sequences only and misses some clones. Where compared with another copy, unresolved V genes explain less than half of these, and the others have no known cause. The sample table lists 150,000 to 200,000 clones, around 80% of them with a count of one. Approximately 2.9% of the sample goes to the ten largest clones. Specimen: peripheral blood. The receptor set was obtained from an elderly woman with active or convalescent COVID-19.

V is TRBV7-6 and J is TRBJ2-3; 8 bases fit TRBD1. From germline, CDR1 is SGHVS and CDR2 FNYEAQ. V trimming: 7 bases; J trimming: 4 bases; junction bases outside the gene matches: 10. The CDR3 covers 15 residues. Here the CDR3 DNA reads TGTGCCAGCACTCAATGGACAGGGTGGGCAGATACGCAGTATTTT. It translates to CASTQWTGWADTQYF.

The CDR3 sequence: CASSYLSYNEQFF. CDR3 sequence (DNA): TGTGCCAGCAGTTACCTGTCCTACAATGAGCAGTTCTTC. The genes are TRBV6-6 and TRBJ2-1; D is uncertain. V lost 2 bases and J lost 1, with 3 bases in between. The CDR3 is 13 amino acids. Germline V gene data show CDR1 as MNHNY and CDR2 as SVGAGI (reference sequence).

The chain joins TRBV12-3 or TRBV12-4 to TRBJ1-6, with D uncertain. The CDR3 loop spans 12 amino acids. Deletions cut 1 base from V and 10 bases from J, with 5 bases between. The CDR3 region is CASSLGISPLHF. The CDR3 bases are TGTGCCAGCAGTTTAGGTATATCACCCCTCCACTTT.

V gene TRBV9 combines with J gene TRBJ2-5; 8 nucleotides match TRBD2. Germline V lookup: CDR1 SGDLS, CDR2 YYNGEE. With V trimmed by 0 bases and J by 2 bases, 6 bases remained unmatched. The CDR3 consists of 16 residues. CDR3 amino acids: CASSVGIGGAQETQYF. Written as DNA, the CDR3 is TGTGCCAGCAGCGTAGGCATCGGGGGGGCACAAGAGACCCAGTACTTC.

The chain has TRBV6-6 and TRBJ1-4; 10 bases fit TRBD1. V was pared by 0 bases and J by 8 bases, with 3 bases of the junction left unmatched. Germline CDR1 MNHNY, CDR2 SVGAGI (reference sequence). This CDR3 contains 15 residues. The CDR3 is CASSYSGTGEEKLFF. CDR3 sequence (DNA): TGTGCCAGCAGTTACTCCGGGACAGGGGAGGAAAAACTGTTTTTT.

The gene calls are TRBV19 and TRBJ1-2, with TRBD1 matching 7 bases. Germline CDR1 LNHDA, CDR2 SQIVND (reference sequence). The CDR3 extends over 14 amino acids. Trimming removed 8 bases from V and 5 bases from J; junction bases left unmatched: 11. The CDR3 here is CASGPRQGWYGYTF. The CDR3 nucleotides are TGTGCCAGTGGTCCTAGACAGGGTTGGTATGGCTACACCTTC.

This clone was counted a few times. The chain combines TRBV7-2 with TRBJ1-5; a weak D match, TRBD1 (5 bases). CDR1 is SGHTA and CDR2 is FQGNSA in the germline V gene. V was shortened by 1 base and J by 3 bases, with 10 bases between the two germline ends. This CDR3 is 15 amino acids long. The CDR3 sequence is CASSLEGANNQPQHF. The CDR3 DNA is TGTGCCAGCAGCTTAGAAGGGGCTAACAATCAGCCCCAGCATTTT.

This chain joins TRBV15 and TRBJ2-7; D may be TRBD1 (5 bases). The CDR3 runs 20 residues. The germline V and J ends were trimmed by 1 base and 4 bases, with 29 bases remaining between them. The germline gives CDR1 LNHNV, CDR2 YYDKDF (reference sequence). The CDR3 is CATSRGRLARGRASLYEQYF. In DNA, the CDR3 is TGTGCCACCAGCAGAGGACGCCTCGCCCGAGGCAGGGCCTCATTATACGAGCAGTACTTC.

The gene calls are TRBV21-1 and TRBJ1-5; the D segment call TRBD1 is taken from the table without a DNA check. TRBV21-1 is a documented pseudogene. This CDR3 region has 15 residues. The CDR3 reads CASLAMMGLSRTQHF. In DNA, the CDR3 is TGTGCCAGCCTGGCGATGATGGGGCTCTCGCGGACCCAGCATTTT.

The V gene is TRBV21-1, the J gene TRBJ1-5; TRBD1 is taken as the D call from the table, unchecked against the DNA. TRBV21-1 is labeled a pseudogene. CDR3 length: 16 amino acids. The CDR3 DNA follows: TGTGCCAGCAGCAAAGGGCCAAGGACAGAGAATCAGCCCCAGCATTTT. Residues: CASSKGPRTENQPQHF.

This chain uses TRBV10-3 with TRBJ2-5, with no clear D. Germline CDR1 and CDR2: ENHRY and SYGVKD. This CDR3 region has 14 residues. Trimming removed 3 bases at V and 5 bases at J, with 13 bases between. The CDR3: CAISEAPLRETQYF. CDR3 DNA sequence: TGTGCCATCAGTGAAGCCCCCTTGAGGGAGACCCAGTACTTC.

The rearrangement links TRBV19 to TRBJ1-2; 7 bases fit TRBD1. The germline V gene encodes CDR1 LNHDA and CDR2 SQIVND (reference sequence). The ends lost 4 bases at V and 8 bases at J; junction bases unmatched: 10. The CDR3 is made up of 14 amino acids. The CDR3 bases are TGTGCCAGTAGTACCCCGGACAGGATCGGAGGCTACACCTTC. Protein: CASSTPDRIGGYTF.

The chain links TRBV7-9 to TRBJ2-2; a weak D match, TRBD2 (5 bases). Trimming stripped 4 bases from V and 5 bases from J, with 14 bases between. The germline gives CDR1 SEHNR, CDR2 FQNEAQ (reference sequence). This CDR3 spans 15 amino acids. This CDR3 reads CASSSLAGGTGELFF. The CDR3 DNA follows: TGTGCCAGCAGCTCATTGGCGGGTGGGACCGGGGAGCTGTTTTTT.

The chain couples TRBV3-1 (or the pseudogene TRBV3-2) to TRBJ2-1; tentatively, D is TRBD2 (6 bases). V lost 4 bases, J lost 9 bases, and 16 bases lay in between. This CDR3 comprises 14 residues. From germline, CDR1 is LGHDT and CDR2 YNNKEL (reference sequence). The CDR3: CASSPTTSSPEQFF. CDR3 bases: TGTGCCAGCAGCCCCACAACTAGCTCGCCTGAGCAGTTCTTC.

This chain uses TRBV5-1 with TRBJ2-3, with 7 bases lining up with TRBD2. The CDR3 is 16 residues long. CDR1 is SGHRS, CDR2 YFSETQ, per germline. With V trimmed by 4 bases and J by 3 bases, 11 bases remained unmatched. For the CDR3, the DNA is TGCGCCAGCAGCCCTGGGAGGGAAGGATTGACAGATACGCAGTATTTT. This codes for CASSPGREGLTDTQYF.

The genes are TRBV7-2 and TRBJ1-5; D not resolved. The V end lost 2 bases, the J end lost 3 bases, and 2 bases lay between the germline ends. The germline CDR1 and CDR2 sequences are SGHTA and FQGNSA. The CDR3 runs 12 residues. The CDR3 is CASSLYNQPQHF. The CDR3 coding sequence is TGTGCCAGCAGCTTATACAATCAGCCCCAGCATTTT.

V and J are TRBV2 and TRBJ2-3; TRBD2 matches at 9 bases. V lost 4 bases and J lost 1; bases outside the gene matches: 3. The germline CDR1 and CDR2 sequences are SNHLY and FYNNEI. The CDR3 has 15 amino acids. The CDR3 nucleotides are TGTGCCAGCAGTGCCGCTAGCGGGGGCACAGATACGCAGTATTTT. As protein: CASSAASGGTDTQYF.

The chain is built from TRBV4-1 and TRBJ1-2; D not resolved. This CDR3 contains 15 residues. The germline V gene has CDR1 MGHRA and CDR2 YSYEKL. The V gene lost 2 bases and the J gene lost 4 bases, with 14 bases spanning the gap. The CDR3 here is CASSQRMSYPYGYTF. The CDR3 DNA reads TGCGCCAGCAGCCAAAGAATGAGCTACCCCTATGGCTACACCTTC.

CDR3 sequence: CASSRSGSTNEKLFF. CDR3 nucleotide sequence: TGTGCCAGCAGCCGAAGCGGGTCAACTAATGAAAAACTGTTTTTT. This rearrangement joins TRBV4-2 to TRBJ1-4; D not resolved. V was pared by 4 bases and J by 0 bases, with 9 bases between. The CDR3 totals 15 residues. Germline-derived CDR1 and CDR2 are LGHNA and YNFKEQ.

This chain links TRBV9 with TRBJ2-3; 8 nucleotides match TRBD1. V was pared by 3 bases and J by 4 bases, with 7 bases of the junction left unmatched. The CDR3 has 15 residues. Germline values: CDR1 SGDLS, CDR2 YYNGEE. CDR3: CASSAPGQASDTQYF. CDR3 in DNA: TGTGCCAGCAGCGCACCGGGACAGGCATCAGATACGCAGTATTTT.

This chain joins TRBV7-9 and TRBJ1-2; 10 positions agree with TRBD1. The germline V gene has CDR1 SEHNR and CDR2 FQNEAQ (reference sequence). Trimming at V came to 0 bases and at J to 7 bases, leaving 5 bases not matched to a gene. The CDR3 extends over 15 amino acids. The CDR3 loop is CASSLAGTGAAGYTF. CDR3 bases: TGTGCCAGCAGCTTAGCCGGGACAGGGGCCGCTGGCTACACCTTC. Full variable domain (remainder filled in from reference TRBV7-9 and TRBJ1-2): DTGVSQNPRHKITKRGQNVTFRCDPISEHNRLYWYRQTLGQGPEFLTYFQNEAQLEKSRLLSDRFSAERPKGSFSTLEIQRTEQGDSAMYLCASSLAGTGAAGYTFGSGTRLTVV.

The genes are TRBV2 and TRBJ1-5; 7 positions match TRBD1. V trimming: 6 bases; J trimming: 1 base; junction bases outside the gene matches: 9. CDR3 size: 16 residues. Germline V gene data show CDR1 as SNHLY and CDR2 as FYNNEI. The CDR3 DNA follows: TGTGCCAGCAGCAGCCGGGACAGTAAGAGCAATCAGCCCCAGCATTTT. Protein product: CASSSRDSKSNQPQHF.

A few counts support this clone. The rearrangement uses TRBV4-2 and TRBJ2-7, with D tentatively TRBD1 (6 bases). The ends were cut back, 1 base at V and 5 bases at J, with 12 bases in the middle. The CDR3 is 14 amino acids. CDR1 is LGHNA, CDR2 YNFKEQ, per germline. For the CDR3, the DNA is TGTGCCAGCAGCCAAGTTCGAACAGGGCACGAGCAGTACTTC. This sequence encodes CASSQVRTGHEQYF.

V gene TRBV11-2 combines with J gene TRBJ2-7; perhaps TRBD2 as D (6 bases). The CDR3 covers 14 residues. Deletions cut 1 base from V and 4 bases from J, with 11 bases between. Germline-derived CDR1 and CDR2 are SGHAT and FQNNGV. Here the CDR3 reads CASSLAEGPYEQYF. The CDR3 region has the DNA TGTGCCAGCAGCTTAGCGGAGGGACCGTACGAGCAGTACTTC.

V and J are TRBV4-1 and TRBJ1-5, with no clear D. V lost 0 bases and J lost 1, with 13 bases in between. The CDR3 has 17 amino acids. In germline, CDR1 is MGHRA, CDR2 YSYEKL. The CDR3 nucleotides are TGCGCCAGCAGCCAAGATCTGGCGCCGGGGAGCAATCAGCCCCAGCATTTT. Translating it yields CASSQDLAPGSNQPQHF.

J is TRBJ1-6 and V is TRBV12-3 or TRBV12-4; D might be TRBD1 (6 bases). Trimming shortened V by 3 bases and J by 10 bases, and 10 bases separated the two germline ends. CDR3 length equals 13 residues. CDR3 loop: CASSFTGSSPLHF. The CDR3, as DNA: TGTGCCAGCAGTTTTACAGGGTCATCACCCCTCCACTTT.

This rearrangement joins TRBV7-9 to TRBJ1-1; 8 bases map to TRBD1. The CDR3 is made up of 17 amino acids. Germline V gene data show CDR1 as SEHNR and CDR2 as FQNEAQ (reference sequence). Trimming took 2 bases from V and 2 from J; bases not matched to a gene: 10. CDR3 in DNA: TGTGCCAGCAGCTTACTGTTCAGGGGGCTAACTAACACTGAAGCTTTCTTT. Translated, it gives CASSLLFRGLTNTEAFF.

The CDR3 is CAWSPKEGYNEKLFF. The CDR3 coding sequence is TGTGCCTGGAGCCCGAAGGAGGGATATAATGAAAAACTGTTTTTT. The chain is built from TRBV30 and TRBJ1-4; D not certain. Deletions cut 3 bases from V and 4 bases from J, with 15 bases between. The CDR3 totals 15 residues. Germline V lookup: CDR1 GTSNPN, CDR2 SVGIG (reference sequence).